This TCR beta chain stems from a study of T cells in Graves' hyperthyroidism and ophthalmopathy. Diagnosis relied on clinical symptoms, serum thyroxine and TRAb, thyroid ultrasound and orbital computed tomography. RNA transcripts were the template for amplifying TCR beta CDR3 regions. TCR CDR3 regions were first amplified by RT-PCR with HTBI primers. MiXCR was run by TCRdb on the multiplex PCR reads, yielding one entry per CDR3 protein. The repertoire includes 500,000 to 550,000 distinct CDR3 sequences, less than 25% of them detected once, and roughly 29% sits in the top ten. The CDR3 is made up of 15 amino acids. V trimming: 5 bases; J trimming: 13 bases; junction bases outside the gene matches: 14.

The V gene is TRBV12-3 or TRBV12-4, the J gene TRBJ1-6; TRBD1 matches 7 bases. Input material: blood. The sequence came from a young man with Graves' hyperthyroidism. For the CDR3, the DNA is TGTGCCAGCAGTGGCAGACAGGGTACCCCGCGGCCCCTCCACTTT. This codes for CASSGRQGTPRPLHF.